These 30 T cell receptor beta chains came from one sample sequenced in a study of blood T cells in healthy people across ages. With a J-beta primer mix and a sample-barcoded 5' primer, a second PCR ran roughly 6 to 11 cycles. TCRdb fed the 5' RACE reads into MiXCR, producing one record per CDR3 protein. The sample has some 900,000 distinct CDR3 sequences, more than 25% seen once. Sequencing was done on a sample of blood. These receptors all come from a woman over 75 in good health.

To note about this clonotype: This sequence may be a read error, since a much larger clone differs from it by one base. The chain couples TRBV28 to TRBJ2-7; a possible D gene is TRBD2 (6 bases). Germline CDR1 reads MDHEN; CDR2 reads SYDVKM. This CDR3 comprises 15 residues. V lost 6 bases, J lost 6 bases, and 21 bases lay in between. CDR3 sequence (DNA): TGTGCCAGCAGACCGGCTGTGGCGGGGACTTGCGAGCAGTACTTC. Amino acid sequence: CASRPAVAGTCEQYF.

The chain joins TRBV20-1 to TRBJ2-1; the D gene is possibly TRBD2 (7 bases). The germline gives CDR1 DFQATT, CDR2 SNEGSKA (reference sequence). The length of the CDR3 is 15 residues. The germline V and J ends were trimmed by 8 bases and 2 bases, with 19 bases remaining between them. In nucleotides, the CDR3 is TGCAGTACCTCAAGGGGGGGGGCCCCCTACAATGAGCAGTTCTTC. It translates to CSTSRGGAPYNEQFF.

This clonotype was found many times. CDR3 nucleotides: TGTGCCAGCAGCTTTAGCGGGGCAAACAATGAGCAGTTCTTC. Translating gives CASSFSGANNEQFF. The chain combines TRBV7-2 with TRBJ2-1, with TRBD2 matching 8 bases. The trim removed 3 bases at V and 5 bases at J, leaving 3 bases unmatched. The CDR3 loop spans 14 amino acids. In germline, CDR1 is SGHTA, CDR2 FQGNSA.

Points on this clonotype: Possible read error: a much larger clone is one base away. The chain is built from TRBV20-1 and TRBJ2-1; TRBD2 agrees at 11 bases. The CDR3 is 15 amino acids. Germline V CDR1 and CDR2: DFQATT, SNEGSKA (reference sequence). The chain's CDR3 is CGARDNLAGGNEQFF. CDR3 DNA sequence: TGCGGTGCTAGAGATAACCTAGCGGGGGGCAATGAGCAGTTCTTC.

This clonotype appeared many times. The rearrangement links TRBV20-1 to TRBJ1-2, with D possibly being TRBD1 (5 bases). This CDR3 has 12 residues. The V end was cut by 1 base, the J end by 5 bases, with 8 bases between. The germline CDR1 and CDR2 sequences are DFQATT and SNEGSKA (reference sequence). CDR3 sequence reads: CSARGKGYGYTF. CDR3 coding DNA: TGCAGTGCTAGAGGAAAGGGGTATGGCTACACCTTC.

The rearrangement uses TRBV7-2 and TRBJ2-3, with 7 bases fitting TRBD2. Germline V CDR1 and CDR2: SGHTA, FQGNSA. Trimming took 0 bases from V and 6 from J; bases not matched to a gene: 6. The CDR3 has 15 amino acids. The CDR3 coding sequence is TGTGCCAGCAGCTTAGCCTCGACTAGCTCCGATACGCAGTATTTT. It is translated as CASSLASTSSDTQYF.

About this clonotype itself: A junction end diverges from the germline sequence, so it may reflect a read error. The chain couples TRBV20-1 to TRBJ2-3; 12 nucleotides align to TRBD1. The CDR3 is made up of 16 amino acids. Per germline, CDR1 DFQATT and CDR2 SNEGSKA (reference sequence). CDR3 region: CSASRDRGRSTGTQYF. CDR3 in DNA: TGCAGTGCTAGTAGGGACAGGGGGCGGTCGACAGGTACGCAGTATTTT.

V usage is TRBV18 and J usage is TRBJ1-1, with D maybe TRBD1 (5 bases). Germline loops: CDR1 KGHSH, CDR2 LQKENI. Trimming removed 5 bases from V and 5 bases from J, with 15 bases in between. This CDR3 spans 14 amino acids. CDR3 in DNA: TGTGCCAGCTCAGGGGCAGCAGGGAGGACTGAAGCTTTCTTT. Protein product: CASSGAAGRTEAFF.

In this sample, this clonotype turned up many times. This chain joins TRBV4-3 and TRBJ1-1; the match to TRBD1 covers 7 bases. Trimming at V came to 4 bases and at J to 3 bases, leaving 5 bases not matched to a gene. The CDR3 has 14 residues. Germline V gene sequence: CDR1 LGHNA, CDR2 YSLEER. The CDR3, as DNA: TGCGCCAGCAGCCCTATTCAGGGGGACACTGAAGCTTTCTTT. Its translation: CASSPIQGDTEAFF.

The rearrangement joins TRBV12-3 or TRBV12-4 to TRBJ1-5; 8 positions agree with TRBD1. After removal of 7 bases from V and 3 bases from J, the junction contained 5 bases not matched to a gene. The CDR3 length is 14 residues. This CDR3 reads CASTMTGVNQPQHF. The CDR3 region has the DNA TGTGCCAGCACCATGACAGGGGTCAATCAGCCCCAGCATTTT.

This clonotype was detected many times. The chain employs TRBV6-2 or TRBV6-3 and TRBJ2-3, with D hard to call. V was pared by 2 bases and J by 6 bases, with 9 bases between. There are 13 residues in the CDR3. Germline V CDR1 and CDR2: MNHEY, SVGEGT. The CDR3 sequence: CASSYPARDTQYF. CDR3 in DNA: TGTGCCAGCAGTTACCCCGCGCGGGATACGCAGTATTTT.

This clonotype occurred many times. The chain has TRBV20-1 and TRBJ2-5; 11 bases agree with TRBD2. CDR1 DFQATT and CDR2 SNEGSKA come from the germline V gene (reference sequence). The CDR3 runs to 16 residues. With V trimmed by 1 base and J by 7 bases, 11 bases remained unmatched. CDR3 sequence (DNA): TGCAGTGCTAGAGTTCGCATAGCGGGGGGGAGCGGGACCCAGTACTTC. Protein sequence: CSARVRIAGGSGTQYF.

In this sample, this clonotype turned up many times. In nucleotides, the CDR3 is TGTGCCATCAGTGAGGCCAGGGGGCTCTCAGATACGCAGTATTTT. As protein: CAISEARGLSDTQYF. The chain joins TRBV10-3 to TRBJ2-3; 8 bases match TRBD1. The CDR3 sequence is 15 residues long. Germline CDR1 reads ENHRY; CDR2 reads SYGVKD. The ends lost 2 bases at V and 4 bases at J; junction bases unmatched: 5.

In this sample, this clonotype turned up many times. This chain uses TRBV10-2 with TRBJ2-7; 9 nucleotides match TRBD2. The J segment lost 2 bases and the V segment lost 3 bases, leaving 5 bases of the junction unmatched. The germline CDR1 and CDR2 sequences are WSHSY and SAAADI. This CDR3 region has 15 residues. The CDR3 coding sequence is TGCGCCAGCAGTGATTATGAGCGGGGGGCCTACGAGCAGTACTTC. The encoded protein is CASSDYERGAYEQYF.

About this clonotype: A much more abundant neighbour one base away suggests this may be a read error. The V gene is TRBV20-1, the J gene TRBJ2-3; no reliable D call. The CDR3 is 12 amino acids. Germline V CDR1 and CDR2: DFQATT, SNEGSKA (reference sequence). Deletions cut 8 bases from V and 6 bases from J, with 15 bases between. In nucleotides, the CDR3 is TGCAGTATACTAAGCTTCCGGGATACGCAGTATTTT. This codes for CSILSFRDTQYF.

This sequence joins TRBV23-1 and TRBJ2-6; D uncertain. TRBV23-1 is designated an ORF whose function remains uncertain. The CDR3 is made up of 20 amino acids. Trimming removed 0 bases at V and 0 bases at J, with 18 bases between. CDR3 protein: CASSQSGRPRTLSGANVLTF. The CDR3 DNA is TGCGCCAGCAGTCAATCGGGCAGACCGCGTACCCTCTCTGGGGCCAACGTCCTGACTTTC.

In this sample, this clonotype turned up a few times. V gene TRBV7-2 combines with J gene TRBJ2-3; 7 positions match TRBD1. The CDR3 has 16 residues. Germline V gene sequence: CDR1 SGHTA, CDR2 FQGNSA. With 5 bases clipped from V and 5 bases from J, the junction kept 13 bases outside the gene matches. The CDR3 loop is CASSPRAGTAIDTQYF. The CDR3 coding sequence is TGTGCCAGCAGCCCTAGGGCCGGGACAGCCATAGATACGCAGTATTTT.

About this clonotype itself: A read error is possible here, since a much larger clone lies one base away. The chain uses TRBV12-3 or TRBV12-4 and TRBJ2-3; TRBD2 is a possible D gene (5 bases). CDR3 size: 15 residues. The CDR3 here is CASSFGRASTDTEYF. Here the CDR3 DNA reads TGTGCCAGCAGTTTCGGCAGAGCTAGCACAGATACGGAGTATTTT.

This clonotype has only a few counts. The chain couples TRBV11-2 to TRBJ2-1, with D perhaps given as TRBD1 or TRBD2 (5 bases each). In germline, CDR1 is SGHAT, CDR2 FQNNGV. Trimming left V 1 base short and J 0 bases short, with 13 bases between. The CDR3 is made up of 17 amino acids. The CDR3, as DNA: TGTGCCAGCAGCTTAGGGGGGTGGTTTAGCTCCTACAATGAGCAGTTCTTC. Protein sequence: CASSLGGWFSSYNEQFF.

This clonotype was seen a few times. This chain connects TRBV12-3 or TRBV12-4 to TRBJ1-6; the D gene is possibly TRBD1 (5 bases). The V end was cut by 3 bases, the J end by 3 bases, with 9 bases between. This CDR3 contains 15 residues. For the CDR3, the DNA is TGTGCCAGCAGTTTCGTCGGGGGCTATAATTCACCCCTCCACTTT. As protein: CASSFVGGYNSPLHF.

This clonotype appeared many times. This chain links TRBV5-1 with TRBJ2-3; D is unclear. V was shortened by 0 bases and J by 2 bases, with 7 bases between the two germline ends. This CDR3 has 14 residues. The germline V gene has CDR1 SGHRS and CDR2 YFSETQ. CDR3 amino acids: CASSLGDFTDTQYF. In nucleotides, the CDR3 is TGCGCCAGCAGCTTGGGTGATTTCACAGATACGCAGTATTTT.

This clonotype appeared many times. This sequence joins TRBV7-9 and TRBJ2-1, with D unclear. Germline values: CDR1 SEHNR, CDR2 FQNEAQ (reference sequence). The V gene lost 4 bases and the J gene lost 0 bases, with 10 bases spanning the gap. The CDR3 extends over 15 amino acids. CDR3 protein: CASSSVSSSYNEQFF. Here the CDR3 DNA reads TGTGCCAGCAGCTCTGTCAGCTCCTCCTACAATGAGCAGTTCTTC.

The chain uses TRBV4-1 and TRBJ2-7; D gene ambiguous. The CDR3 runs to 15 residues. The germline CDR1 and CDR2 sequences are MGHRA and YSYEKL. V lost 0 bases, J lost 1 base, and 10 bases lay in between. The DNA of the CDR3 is TGCGCCAGCAGCCAAGAAGGCTCGGGTTCCTACGAGCAGTACTTC. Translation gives CASSQEGSGSYEQYF.

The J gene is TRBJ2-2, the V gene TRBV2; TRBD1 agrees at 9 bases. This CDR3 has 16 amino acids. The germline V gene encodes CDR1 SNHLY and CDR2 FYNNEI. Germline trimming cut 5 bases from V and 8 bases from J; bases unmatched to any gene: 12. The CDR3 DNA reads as TGTGCCAGCAGTTTACCCGGGACAGGGACTGTAGGGGAGCTGTTTTTT. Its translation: CASSLPGTGTVGELFF.

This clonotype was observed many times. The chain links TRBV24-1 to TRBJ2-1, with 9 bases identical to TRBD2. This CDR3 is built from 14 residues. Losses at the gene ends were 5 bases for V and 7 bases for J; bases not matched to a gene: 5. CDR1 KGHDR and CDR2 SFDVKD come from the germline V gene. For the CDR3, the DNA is TGTGCCACCAGTGGTGCGGGGGGGAAAAATGAGCAGTTCTTC. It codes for CATSGAGGKNEQFF.

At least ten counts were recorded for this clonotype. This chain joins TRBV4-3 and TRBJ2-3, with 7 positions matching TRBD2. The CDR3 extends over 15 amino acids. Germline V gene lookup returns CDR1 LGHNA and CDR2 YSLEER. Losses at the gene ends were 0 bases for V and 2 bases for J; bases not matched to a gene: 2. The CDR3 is CASSQDRDYTDTQYF. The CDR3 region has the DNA TGCGCCAGCAGCCAAGACAGGGACTACACAGATACGCAGTATTTT.

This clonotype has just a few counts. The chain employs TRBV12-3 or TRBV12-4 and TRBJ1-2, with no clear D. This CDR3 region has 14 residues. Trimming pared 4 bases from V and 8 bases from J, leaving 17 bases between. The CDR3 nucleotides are TGTGCCAGCAGTTCCAGGACCCCGACGGGAGGCTACACCTTC. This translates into CASSSRTPTGGYTF.

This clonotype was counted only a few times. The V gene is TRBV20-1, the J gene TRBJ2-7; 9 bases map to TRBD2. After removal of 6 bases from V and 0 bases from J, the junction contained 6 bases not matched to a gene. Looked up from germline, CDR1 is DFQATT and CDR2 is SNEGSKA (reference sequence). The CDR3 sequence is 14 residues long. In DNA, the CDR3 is TGCAGTGCCCCGGGACTAGCAAGCTCCTACGAGCAGTACTTC. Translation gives CSAPGLASSYEQYF.

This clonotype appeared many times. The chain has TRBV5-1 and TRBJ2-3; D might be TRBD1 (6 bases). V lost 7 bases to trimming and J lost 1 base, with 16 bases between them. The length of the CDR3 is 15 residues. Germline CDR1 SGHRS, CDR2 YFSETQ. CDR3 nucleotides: TGCGCCAGCGCATTCGCAGGGGATCGCACAGATACGCAGTATTTT. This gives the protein CASAFAGDRTDTQYF.

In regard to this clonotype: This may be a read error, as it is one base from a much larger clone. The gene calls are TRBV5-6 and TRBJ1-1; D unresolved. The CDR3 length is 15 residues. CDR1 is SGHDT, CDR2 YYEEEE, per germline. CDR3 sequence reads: CASSLRTVMNIEAFF. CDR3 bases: TGTGCCAGCAGCTTGCGGACGGTCATGAACATTGAAGCTTTCTTT.